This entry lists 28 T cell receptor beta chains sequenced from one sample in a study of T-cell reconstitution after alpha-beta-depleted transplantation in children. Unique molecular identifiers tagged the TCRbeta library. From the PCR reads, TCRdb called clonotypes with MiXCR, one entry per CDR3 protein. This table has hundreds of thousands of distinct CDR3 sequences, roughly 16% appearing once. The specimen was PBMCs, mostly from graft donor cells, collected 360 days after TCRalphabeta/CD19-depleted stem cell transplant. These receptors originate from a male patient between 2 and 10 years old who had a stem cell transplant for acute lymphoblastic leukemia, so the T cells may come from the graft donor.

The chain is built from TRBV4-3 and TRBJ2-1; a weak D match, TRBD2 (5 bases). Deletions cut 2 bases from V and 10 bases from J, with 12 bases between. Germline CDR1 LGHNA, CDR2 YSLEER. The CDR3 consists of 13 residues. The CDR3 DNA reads TGCGCCAGCAGCCAACTTAGAGGGAACGAGCAGTTCTTC. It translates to CASSQLRGNEQFF.

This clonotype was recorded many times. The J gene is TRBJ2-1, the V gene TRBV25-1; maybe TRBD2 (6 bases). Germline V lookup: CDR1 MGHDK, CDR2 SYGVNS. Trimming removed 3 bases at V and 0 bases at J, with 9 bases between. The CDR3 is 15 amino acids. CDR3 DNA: TGTGCCAGCAGTGAGGCGGGAAGCTCCTACAATGAGCAGTTCTTC. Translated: CASSEAGSSYNEQFF.

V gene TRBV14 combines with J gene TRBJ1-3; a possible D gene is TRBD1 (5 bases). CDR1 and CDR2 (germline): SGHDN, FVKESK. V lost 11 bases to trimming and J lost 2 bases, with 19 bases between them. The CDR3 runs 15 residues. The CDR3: CAGRQGAGTGNTIYF. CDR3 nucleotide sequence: TGTGCCGGACGACAAGGGGCGGGTACTGGAAACACCATATATTTT.

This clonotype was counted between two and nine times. The CDR3 here is CASSLSRNTGSAGELFF. CDR3 sequence (DNA): TGTGCCAGCTCACTCTCCCGGAATACAGGGTCCGCCGGGGAGCTGTTTTTT. The gene calls are TRBV18 and TRBJ2-2; D perhaps matches TRBD1 (6 bases). Germline lookup yields CDR1 KGHSH and CDR2 LQKENI. V was pared by 4 bases and J by 6 bases, with 21 bases between. CDR3 length equals 17 residues. The full variable domain, in which reference TRBV18 and TRBJ2-2 provide the parts outside the CDR3, is NAGVMQNPRHLVRRRGQEARLRCSPMKGHSHVYWYRQLPEEGLKFMVYLQKENIIDESGMPKERFSAEFPKEGPSILRIQQVVRGDSAAYFCASSLSRNTGSAGELFFGEGSRLTVL.

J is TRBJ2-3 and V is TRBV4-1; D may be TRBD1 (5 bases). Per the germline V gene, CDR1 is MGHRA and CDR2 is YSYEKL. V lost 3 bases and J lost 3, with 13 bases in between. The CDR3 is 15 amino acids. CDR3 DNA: TGCGCCAGCAGCCACCATGGCCAGGGTACAGATACGCAGTATTTT. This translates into CASSHHGQGTDTQYF.

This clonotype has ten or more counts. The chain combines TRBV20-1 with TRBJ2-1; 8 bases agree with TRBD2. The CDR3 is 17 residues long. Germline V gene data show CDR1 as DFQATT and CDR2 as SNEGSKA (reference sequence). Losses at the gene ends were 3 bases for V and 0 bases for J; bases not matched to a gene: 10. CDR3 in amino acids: CSARPWREASSYNEQFF. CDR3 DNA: TGCAGTGCTAGGCCGTGGCGGGAGGCAAGCTCCTACAATGAGCAGTTCTTC.

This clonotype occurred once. CDR3 residues: CASSVVGGRGATEAFF. The DNA for the CDR3 is TGTGCCAGCAGCGTAGTAGGGGGGCGAGGGGCCACTGAAGCTTTCTTT. V is TRBV9 and J is TRBJ1-1, with D possibly TRBD1 on 6 matching bases. Germline-derived CDR1 and CDR2 are SGDLS and YYNGEE. The CDR3 extends over 16 amino acids. V lost 0 bases and J lost 4, with 16 bases in between.

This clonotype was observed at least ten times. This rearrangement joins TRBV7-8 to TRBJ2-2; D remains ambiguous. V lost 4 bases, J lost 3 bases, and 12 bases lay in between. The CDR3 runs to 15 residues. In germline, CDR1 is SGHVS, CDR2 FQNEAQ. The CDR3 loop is CASSSRLEDTGELFF. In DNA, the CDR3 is TGTGCCAGCAGCTCCCGACTTGAAGACACCGGGGAGCTGTTTTTT.

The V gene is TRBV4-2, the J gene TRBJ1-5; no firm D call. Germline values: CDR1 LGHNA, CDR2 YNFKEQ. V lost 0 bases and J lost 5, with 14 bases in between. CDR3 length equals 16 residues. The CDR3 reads CASSQERNRPHQPQHF. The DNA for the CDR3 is TGTGCCAGCAGCCAAGAGAGGAACAGACCTCATCAGCCCCAGCATTTT.

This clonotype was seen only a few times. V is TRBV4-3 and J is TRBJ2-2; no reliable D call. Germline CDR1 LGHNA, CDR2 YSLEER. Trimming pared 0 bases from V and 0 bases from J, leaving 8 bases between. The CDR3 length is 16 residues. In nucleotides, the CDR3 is TGCGCCAGCAGCCAAGACTTGCGGACGAACACCGGGGAGCTGTTTTTT. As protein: CASSQDLRTNTGELFF.

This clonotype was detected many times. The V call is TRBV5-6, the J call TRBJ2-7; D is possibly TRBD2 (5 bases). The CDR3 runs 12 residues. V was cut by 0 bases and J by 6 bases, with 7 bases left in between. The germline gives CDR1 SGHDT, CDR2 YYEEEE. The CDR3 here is CASSLVRAEQYF. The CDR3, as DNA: TGTGCCAGCAGCTTGGTGAGGGCCGAGCAGTACTTC.

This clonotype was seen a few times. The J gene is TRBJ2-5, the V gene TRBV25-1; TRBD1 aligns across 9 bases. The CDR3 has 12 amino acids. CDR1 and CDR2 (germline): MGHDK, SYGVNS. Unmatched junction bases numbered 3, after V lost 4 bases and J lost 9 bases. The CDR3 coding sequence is TGTGCCAGCAGTGGGACAGGGGACCCCCAGTACTTC. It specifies CASSGTGDPQYF.

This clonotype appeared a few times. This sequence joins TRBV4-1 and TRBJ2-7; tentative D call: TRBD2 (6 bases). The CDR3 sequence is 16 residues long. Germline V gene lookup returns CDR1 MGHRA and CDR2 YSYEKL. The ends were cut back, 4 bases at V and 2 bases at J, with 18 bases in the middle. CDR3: CASSPRDFLTTYEQYF. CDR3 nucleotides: TGCGCCAGCAGCCCTCGGGACTTCCTAACTACCTACGAGCAGTACTTC.

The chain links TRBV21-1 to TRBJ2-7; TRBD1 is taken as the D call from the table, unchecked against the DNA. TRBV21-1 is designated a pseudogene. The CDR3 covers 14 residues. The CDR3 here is CASSHIPGNYEQYF. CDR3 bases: TGTGCCAGCAGCCACATCCCCGGGAACTACGAGCAGTACTTC.

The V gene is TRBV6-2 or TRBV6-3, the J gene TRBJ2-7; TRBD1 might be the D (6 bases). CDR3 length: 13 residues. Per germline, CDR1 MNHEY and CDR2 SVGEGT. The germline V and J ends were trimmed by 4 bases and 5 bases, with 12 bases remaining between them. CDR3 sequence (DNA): TGTGCCAGCAGTTTCTCAGGGGTCCACGAGCAGTACTTC. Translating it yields CASSFSGVHEQYF.

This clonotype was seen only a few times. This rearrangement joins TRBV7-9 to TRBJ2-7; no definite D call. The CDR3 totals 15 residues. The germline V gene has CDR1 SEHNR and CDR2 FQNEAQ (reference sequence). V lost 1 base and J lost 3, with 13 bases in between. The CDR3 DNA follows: TGTGCCAGCAGCTTAGATGTAGCCCCTGACTACGAGCAGTACTTC. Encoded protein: CASSLDVAPDYEQYF.

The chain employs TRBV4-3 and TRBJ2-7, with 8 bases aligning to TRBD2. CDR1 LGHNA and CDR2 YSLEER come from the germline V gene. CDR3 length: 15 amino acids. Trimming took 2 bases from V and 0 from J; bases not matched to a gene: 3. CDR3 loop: CASSQIAGSSYEQYF. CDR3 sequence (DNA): TGCGCCAGCAGCCAAATAGCGGGGAGCTCCTACGAGCAGTACTTC.

CDR3 protein: CASSTAPGTGGSGYTF. The CDR3 DNA is TGTGCCAGCAGTACCGCCCCCGGGACAGGGGGATCTGGCTACACCTTC. The chain carries TRBV12-3 or TRBV12-4 and TRBJ1-2; TRBD1 agrees at 11 bases. This CDR3 spans 16 amino acids. V lost 5 bases to trimming and J lost 7 bases; unmatched junction nucleotides: 12.

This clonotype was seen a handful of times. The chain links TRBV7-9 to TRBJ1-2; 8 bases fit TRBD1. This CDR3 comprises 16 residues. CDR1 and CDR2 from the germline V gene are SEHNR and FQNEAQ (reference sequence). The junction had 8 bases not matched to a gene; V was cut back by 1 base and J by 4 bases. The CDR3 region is CASSLVPGQAFYGYTF. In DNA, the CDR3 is TGTGCCAGCAGCTTAGTCCCGGGACAGGCCTTCTATGGCTACACCTTC.

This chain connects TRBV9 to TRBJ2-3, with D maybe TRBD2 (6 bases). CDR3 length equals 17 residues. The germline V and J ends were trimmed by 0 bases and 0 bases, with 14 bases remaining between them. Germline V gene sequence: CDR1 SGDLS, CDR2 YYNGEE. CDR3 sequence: CASSVGTSGSSTDTQYF. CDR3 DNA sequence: TGTGCCAGCAGCGTAGGTACGAGCGGGTCTAGCACAGATACGCAGTATTTT.

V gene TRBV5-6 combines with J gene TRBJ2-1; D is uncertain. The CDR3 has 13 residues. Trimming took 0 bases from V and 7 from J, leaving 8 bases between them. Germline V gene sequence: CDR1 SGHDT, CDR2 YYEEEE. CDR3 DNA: TGTGCCAGCAGCTTGGCCCGGTGGAATGAGCAGTTCTTC. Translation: CASSLARWNEQFF.

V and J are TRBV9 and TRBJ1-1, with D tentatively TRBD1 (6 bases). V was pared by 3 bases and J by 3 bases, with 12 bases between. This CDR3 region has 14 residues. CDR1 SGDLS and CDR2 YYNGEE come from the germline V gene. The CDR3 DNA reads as TGTGCCAGCAGCGAGGGGGGCTGGGACACTGAAGCTTTCTTT. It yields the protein CASSEGGWDTEAFF.

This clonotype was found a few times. The CDR3 coding sequence is TGTGCCAGCAGTTCCCCACAGGGGGTCACCGGGGAGCTGTTTTTT. Translation: CASSSPQGVTGELFF. The chain employs TRBV28 and TRBJ2-2, with TRBD1 identical over 8 bases. The CDR3 runs to 15 residues. The V and J ends lost 4 bases and 4 bases, in that order; junction bases with no gene match: 5. Germline lookup yields CDR1 MDHEN and CDR2 SYDVKM.

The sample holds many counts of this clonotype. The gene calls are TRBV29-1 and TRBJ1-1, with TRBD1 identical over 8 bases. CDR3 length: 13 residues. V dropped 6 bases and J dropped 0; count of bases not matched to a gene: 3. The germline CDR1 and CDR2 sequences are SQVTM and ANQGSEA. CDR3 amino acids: CSVTGGLNTEAFF. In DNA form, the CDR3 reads TGCAGCGTCACAGGGGGGCTGAACACTGAAGCTTTCTTT.

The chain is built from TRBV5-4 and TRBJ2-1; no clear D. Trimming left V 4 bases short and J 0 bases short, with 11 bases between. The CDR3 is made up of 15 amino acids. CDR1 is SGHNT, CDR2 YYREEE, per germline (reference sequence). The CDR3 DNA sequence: TGTGCCAGCAGCATCGGCGATCCCTCCTACAATGAGCAGTTCTTC. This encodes CASSIGDPSYNEQFF.

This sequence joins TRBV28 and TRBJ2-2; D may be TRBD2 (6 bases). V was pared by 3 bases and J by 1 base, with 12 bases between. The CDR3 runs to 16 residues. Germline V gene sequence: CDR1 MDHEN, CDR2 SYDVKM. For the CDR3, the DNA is TGTGCCAGCAGTTTTGATTTAGCGGAGAACACCGGGGAGCTGTTTTTT. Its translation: CASSFDLAENTGELFF.

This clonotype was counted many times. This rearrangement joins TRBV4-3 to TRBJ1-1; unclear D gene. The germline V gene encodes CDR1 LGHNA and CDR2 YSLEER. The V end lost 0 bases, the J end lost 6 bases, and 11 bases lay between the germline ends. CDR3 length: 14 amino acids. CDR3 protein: CASSQDFDGAEAFF. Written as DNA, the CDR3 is TGCGCCAGCAGCCAAGATTTCGATGGAGCTGAAGCTTTCTTT.

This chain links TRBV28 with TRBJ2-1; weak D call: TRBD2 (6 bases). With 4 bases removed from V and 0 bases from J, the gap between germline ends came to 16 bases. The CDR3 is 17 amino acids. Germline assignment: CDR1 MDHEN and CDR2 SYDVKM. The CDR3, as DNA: TGTGCCAGCAGTTCCGAACGGCTAGCGCGCTCCTACAATGAGCAGTTCTTC. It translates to CASSSERLARSYNEQFF.